This T cell receptor (beta chain) was retrieved from a study of shared clonotypes between healthy human individuals. Study as a whole: Used for every donor were three CD4 naive, three CD4 memory, two CD8 naive and one CD8 memory plate. Findings of the study overall: With few donors, the genetic and exposure-history diversity represented was limited.

The protocol was immunoSEQ multiplex PCR, while the TCRdb copy is restricted to in-frame clones and leaves out a portion. The table shows more than 900,000 clones, with more than 75% occurring only once. The CDR3 consists of 15 residues. Germline CDR1 MNHEY, CDR2 SMNVEV (reference sequence). V lost 2 bases and J 0 bases, leaving 8 bases between the germline ends. With respect to this clone: What it binds is unknown. Within the sample, other DNA sequences also encode this same CDR3.

Sequencing input: memory CD4+ T cells from PBMCs. Noted subset: CD45RA-negative fraction. The TCR was taken from a man in his late teens or twenties in good health. Some clones in this sample may be carry-over from other donors' samples. This chain links TRBV27 with TRBJ2-1; no clear D gene. DNA for the CDR3: TGTGCCAGCAGTTTAGCCCCTAGCTCCTACAATGAGCAGTTCTTC. It translates to CASSLAPSSYNEQFF.